The rows below give T cell receptor beta chains drawn from one sample of a study of glioma-infiltrating T cells. TCRdb redid the calling of the multiplex PCR reads with MiXCR, one entry per CDR3 protein. The sample has under 200,000 distinct CDR3 sequences; over 30% are singletons. The sample comprised glioma tissue, nonneoplastic brain tissue, or PBMCs (not recorded which). These receptors all stem from a human donor with low-grade glioma or glioblastoma, undergoing nonglioma brain surgery, or in good health (not recorded which). The CDR3 runs from the conserved cysteine through the conserved F or W. The order of the fields is V gene, J gene, clone size, D gene, CDR3 DNA, CDR3 protein. The D gene is left open where the match is weak. The size entry is marked missing in some rows and otherwise reads once, few, many or a size class.

TRBV28	TRBJ1-3	many	-	TGTGCCAGCAGTTTCGGGACTCGGGGGGGAAACACCATATATTTT	CASSFGTRGGNTIYF
TRBV6-6	TRBJ1-2	-	-	TGTGCAAGCAGTCCGACCATGAAAGGGCATGGCTACACCTTC	CASSPTMKGHGYTF
TRBV4-1	TRBJ2-7	many	-	TGCGCCAGCAGCCAAGCCCTCGGGGGTTACGAGCAGTACTTC	CASSQALGGYEQYF
TRBV3-1	TRBJ2-1	-	-	TGTGCCAGCAGCAACGCCCCTGGGGGTGGAGAGCAGTTCTTC	CASSNAPGGGEQFF
TRBV5-1	TRBJ2-5	few	TRBD1	TGCGCCAGCAGCTTCGGACAGGCCATACAAGAGACCCAGTACTTC	CASSFGQAIQETQYF
TRBV19	TRBJ1-3	-	TRBD1	TGTGCCAGTAGTATAATACACGGGACAGCTGGAAACACCATATATTTT	CASSIIHGTAGNTIYF
TRBV6-1	TRBJ2-5	many	-	TGTGCCAGCACCAACTTCCAAGAGACCCAGTACTTC	CASTNFQETQYF
TRBV4-1	TRBJ1-5	many	-	TGCGCCAGCAGCCAAGCTCCGTTCCGCCAGCCCCAGCATTTT	CASSQAPFRQPQHF
TRBV20-1	TRBJ2-7	many	-	TGCAGTGCTAGAGGGGACTTAACCTACGAGCAGTACTTC	CSARGDLTYEQYF
TRBV9	TRBJ1-1	many	TRBD1	TGTGCCAGCAGCGTGGGACAGTGGGGCACTGAAGCTTTCTTT	CASSVGQWGTEAFF
TRBV12-3/TRBV12-4	TRBJ2-7	many	TRBD2	TGTGCCAGCAGTTTCTCTAGCGGGAGGGCCGTGGAGCAGTACTTC	CASSFSSGRAVEQYF
TRBV6-1	TRBJ2-2	-	-	TGTGCCAGCAGCGAGCCTCCGGGACTTAACACCGGGGAGCTGTTTTTT	CASSEPPGLNTGELFF
TRBV20-1	TRBJ2-6	-	-	TGCAGTGCTAGCTCTGGGCCCCCGGGCCCTGGGGCCAACGTCCTGACTTTC	CSASSGPPGPGANVLTF
TRBV4-3	TRBJ2-7	-	-	TGCGCCAGCAGCCAAGTCAACCAGGGATCCTACGAGCAGTACTTC	CASSQVNQGSYEQYF
TRBV29-1	TRBJ2-3	many	TRBD2	TGCAGCGCCCTAGCGGGAGGGGCTCTAGATACGCAGTATTTT	CSALAGGALDTQYF
TRBV6-6	TRBJ1-2	many	TRBD1	TGTGCCAGCAGTTACGGGACAGGCGGTGGCTACACCTTC	CASSYGTGGGYTF
TRBV14	TRBJ1-1	-	TRBD1	TGTGCCAGCAGTCCCACAGGGGGCACTGAAGGTTTCTTT	CASSPTGGTEGFF
TRBV11-2	TRBJ1-2	many	TRBD1	TGTGCCAGCAGCCCAGGACAGGGGCTATTTGGCTACACCTTC	CASSPGQGLFGYTF
TRBV18	TRBJ1-1	many	-	TGTGCCAGCTCACCACCGGGGGGCGAGAACACTGAAGCTTTCTTT	CASSPPGGENTEAFF
TRBV6-5	TRBJ2-5	once	-	TGTGTTAGCAGTCCCAGCTGGGGGACCCAGTACTTC	CVSSPSWGTQYF
TRBV7-3	TRBJ2-5	many	-	TGTGCCAGCAGCTTAGGGTACCAAGAGACCCAGTACTTC	CASSLGYQETQYF
TRBV20-1	TRBJ1-1	many	-	TGCAGTGCTAGGGGTGGCCTAGGAACTGAAGCTTTCTTT	CSARGGLGTEAFF
TRBV6-1	TRBJ2-7	-	-	TGTGCCAGCGTACAGCGGAGAGCGAACGAGCAGTACTTC	CASVQRRANEQYF
TRBV2	TRBJ2-4	-	-	TGTGTCAGCAGTGCAGGGAACGACAAAAACATTCAGTACTTC	CVSSAGNDKNIQYF
TRBV7-7	TRBJ2-7	many	TRBD2	TGTGCTAGCAGCACGGGACTAGCGGGGGCCGAGCAGTACTTC	CASSTGLAGAEQYF
TRBV7-7	TRBJ2-3	many	-	TGTGCCAGCAGCCCAACCTTGGGTGATACGCAGTATTTT	CASSPTLGDTQYF
TRBV12-5	TRBJ2-5	-	TRBD1	TGTGCTAGTGGTTTGGGCACAGGGGCAGGACAAGAGACCCAGTACTTC	CASGLGTGAGQETQYF
TRBV6-2/TRBV6-3	TRBJ2-5	once	-	TGTGCCAGCAGCCAAGCTATGTTGGAGACCCAGTACTTC	CASSQAMLETQYF
TRBV28	TRBJ1-2	many	-	TGTGCCAGCAGTTCCGTGTATGGCTACACCTTC	CASSSVYGYTF
TRBV4-3	TRBJ2-1	many	TRBD2	TGCGCCAGCAGCCCATCGTCTAGCGGGAGATGGAATGAGCAGTTCTTC	CASSPSSSGRWNEQFF
TRBV18	TRBJ1-5	-	-	TGTGCCAGCTCACCGGACAGAAGCAATTATCCCCAGCATTTT	CASSPDRSNYPQHF
TRBV6-2/TRBV6-3	TRBJ1-1	-	-	TGTGCCGGCAAGGGGGATTCCGCTGAAGCTTTCTTT	CAGKGDSAEAFF
TRBV6-6	TRBJ2-2	-	-	TGTGCCAGCAGTTACTTTGCGAGAGTCGGCGGGGATCTGTTTTTT	CASSYFARVGGDLFF
TRBV11-2	TRBJ1-6	-	-	TGTGCCAGGAGGAGTAGTCGTTCACCCCTCCACTTT	CARRSSRSPLHF
TRBV7-2	TRBJ1-3	many	-	TGTGCCAGCAGTCGGAGCACTGGAAACACCATATATTTT	CASSRSTGNTIYF
TRBV7-2	TRBJ1-5	many	-	TGTGCCAGCAGCCCTGTACGACCATATAGCAATCAGCCCCAGCATTTT	CASSPVRPYSNQPQHF
TRBV3-1	TRBJ2-1	many	-	TGTGCCAGCAGCCAAGGGGCGGGATGGGAGTTCTTC	CASSQGAGWEFF
TRBV12-3/TRBV12-4	TRBJ2-2	-	TRBD2	TGTGCCACCATGGCGGGACTAGCGGGTACGAACACCGGGGAGCTGTTTTTT	CATMAGLAGTNTGELFF
TRBV7-8	TRBJ1-2	many	-	TGTGCCAGCAGCGTGTCCGGGACACCATCTAACTATGGCTACACCTTC	CASSVSGTPSNYGYTF
TRBV20-1	TRBJ2-7	-	-	TGCAGTGCTAGCGGACAGAACTCCTACGAGCAGTACTTC	CSASGQNSYEQYF
TRBV27	TRBJ2-7	many	-	TGTGCCAGCAGTTTCCGGGACACAGCCTACGAGCAGTACTTC	CASSFRDTAYEQYF
TRBV4-1	TRBJ2-1	-	-	TGCGCCAGCAGCCAAGACTGGAGCGGTCTCAACAATGAGCAGTTCTTC	CASSQDWSGLNNEQFF
TRBV3-1	TRBJ1-1	-	-	TGTGCCCGCCCCCAAGGAGCCGGGCCTGAAGCTTTCTTT	CARPQGAGPEAFF
TRBV7-2	TRBJ2-5	many	TRBD1	TGTGCCAGCAGCTTACTCCCAGGGGGAGAGACCCAGTACTTC	CASSLLPGGETQYF
TRBV11-2	TRBJ2-5	few	-	TGTGCCAGCAGCTTAACGTCCATCCTAGATTCTCAGTACTTC	CASSLTSILDSQYF
TRBV27	TRBJ2-7	many	-	TGTGCCAGCAGTATTGGACAAGCGAGGACTACTTCTAACTACGAGCAGTACTTC	CASSIGQARTTSNYEQYF
TRBV4-3	TRBJ1-5	many	-	TGCGCCAGCAGCCAAGATCTATTACAGCCCCAGCATTTT	CASSQDLLQPQHF
TRBV4-3	TRBJ1-4	few	TRBD1	TGCGCCAGCAGCCTTGGGGACAGGGTTGATGAAAAACTGTTTTTT	CASSLGDRVDEKLFF
TRBV20-1	TRBJ2-7	many	-	TGCAGTGCTAGAGATACCCTTAATTCCTACGAGCAGTACTTC	CSARDTLNSYEQYF
TRBV19	TRBJ1-1	-	-	TGTGCCAGTACCCCCCTTGACAGTTACAGTGAAGCTTTCTTT	CASTPLDSYSEAFF
TRBV20-1	TRBJ2-5	-	-	TGCAGTGCTAGGTCAGGGACCCAGTACTTC	CSARSGTQYF
TRBV6-6	TRBJ2-7	-	-	TGTGGCAGTAGTTACGGTGTAAGGACTCCGCAGTACTTC	CGSSYGVRTPQYF
TRBV20-1	TRBJ2-1	many	-	TGCAGTGCTAGCGGCTTGGCGGACAGCCGGAGCTCCTACAATGAGCAGTTCTTC	CSASGLADSRSSYNEQFF
TRBV18	TRBJ2-3	many	-	TGTGCCAGCTCACCACCAAGGGCGTTGGATACGCAGTATTTT	CASSPPRALDTQYF
TRBV2	TRBJ1-4	many	-	TGTGCCAGCAGTGAGCAACCGAGGGAAAAACTGTTTTTT	CASSEQPREKLFF
TRBV6-1	TRBJ2-7	many	-	TGTGCCAGCAGTAAACAAGAGGGACCGGGCGAGCAGTACTTC	CASSKQEGPGEQYF
TRBV29-1	TRBJ2-2	-	-	TGCAGCACAACCGCGGGCACCGGGGAGCTGTTTTTT	CSTTAGTGELFF